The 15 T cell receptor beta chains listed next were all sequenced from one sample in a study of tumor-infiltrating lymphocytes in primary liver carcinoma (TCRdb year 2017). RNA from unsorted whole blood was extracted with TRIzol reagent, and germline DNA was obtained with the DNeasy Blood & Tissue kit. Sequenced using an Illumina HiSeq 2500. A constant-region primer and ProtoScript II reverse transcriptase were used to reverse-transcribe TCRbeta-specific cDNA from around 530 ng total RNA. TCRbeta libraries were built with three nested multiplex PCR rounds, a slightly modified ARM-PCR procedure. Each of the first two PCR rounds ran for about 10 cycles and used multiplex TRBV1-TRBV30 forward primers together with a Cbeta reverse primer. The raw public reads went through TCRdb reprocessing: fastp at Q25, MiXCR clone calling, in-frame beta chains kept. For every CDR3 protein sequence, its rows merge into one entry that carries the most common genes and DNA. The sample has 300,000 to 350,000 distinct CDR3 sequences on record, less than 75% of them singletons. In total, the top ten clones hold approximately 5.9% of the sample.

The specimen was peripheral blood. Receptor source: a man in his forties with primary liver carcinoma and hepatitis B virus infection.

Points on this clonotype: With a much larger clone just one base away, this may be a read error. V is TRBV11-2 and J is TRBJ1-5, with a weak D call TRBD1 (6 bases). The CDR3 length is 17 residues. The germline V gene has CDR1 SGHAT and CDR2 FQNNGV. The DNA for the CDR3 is TGTGCCAGCAGCTTAAACGGGGGGCCGGGAGGCAATCAGACCCAGCGTTTT. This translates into CASSLNGGPGGNQTQRF.

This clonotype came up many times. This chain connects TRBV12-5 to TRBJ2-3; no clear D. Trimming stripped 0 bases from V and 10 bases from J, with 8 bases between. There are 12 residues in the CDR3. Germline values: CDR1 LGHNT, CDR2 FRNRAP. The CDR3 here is CASGLVQGPQYF. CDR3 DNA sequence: TGTGCTAGTGGTTTGGTACAAGGACCGCAGTATTTT. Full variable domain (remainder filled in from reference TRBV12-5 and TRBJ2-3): DARVTQTPRHKVTEMGQEVTMRCQPILGHNTVFWYRQTMMQGLELLAYFRNRAPLDDSGMPKDRFSAEMPDATLATLKIQPSEPRDSAVYFCASGLVQGPQYFGPGTRLTVL.

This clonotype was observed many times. This chain's CDR3 is CASSLDRGDSPLHF. The CDR3, as DNA: TGCGCCAGCAGCCTGGACAGGGGGGATTCACCCCTCCACTTT. The rearrangement links TRBV4-3 to TRBJ1-6; 10 bases match TRBD1. The CDR3 covers 14 residues. V lost 4 bases and J lost 8; bases outside the gene matches: 2. From germline, CDR1 is LGHNA and CDR2 YSLEER.

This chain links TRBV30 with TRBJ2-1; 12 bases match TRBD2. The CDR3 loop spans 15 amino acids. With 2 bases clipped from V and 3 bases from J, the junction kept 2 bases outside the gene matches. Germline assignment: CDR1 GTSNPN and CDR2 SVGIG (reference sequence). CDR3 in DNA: TGTGCCTGGAGTAGGACTAGCGGGGACTACAATGAGCAGTTCTTC. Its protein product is CAWSRTSGDYNEQFF.

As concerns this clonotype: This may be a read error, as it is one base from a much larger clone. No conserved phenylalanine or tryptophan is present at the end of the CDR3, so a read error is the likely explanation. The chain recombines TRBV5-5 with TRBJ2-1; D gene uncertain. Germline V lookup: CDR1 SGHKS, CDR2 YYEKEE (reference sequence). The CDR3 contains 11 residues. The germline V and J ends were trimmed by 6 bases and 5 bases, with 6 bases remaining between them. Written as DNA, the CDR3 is TGTGCCAGCATAAGTGACAATGAGCAGTTCCTC. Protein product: CASISDNEQFL.

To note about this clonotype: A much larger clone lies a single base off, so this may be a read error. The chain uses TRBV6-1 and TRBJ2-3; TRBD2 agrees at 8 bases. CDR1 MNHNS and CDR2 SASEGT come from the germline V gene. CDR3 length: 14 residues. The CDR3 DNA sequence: TGTGCCAGCAGAACGGGGGGGGGCACAGATATGCAGTATTTT. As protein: CASRTGGGTDMQYF.

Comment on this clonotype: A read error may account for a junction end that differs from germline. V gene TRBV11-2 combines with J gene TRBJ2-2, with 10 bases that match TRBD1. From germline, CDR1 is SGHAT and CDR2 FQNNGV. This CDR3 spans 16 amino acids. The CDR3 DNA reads TGTGCCAGCAGCCCGGGACAGGGGCTGGACACCGGGGAGCTGCTTTTT. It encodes CASSPGQGLDTGELLF.

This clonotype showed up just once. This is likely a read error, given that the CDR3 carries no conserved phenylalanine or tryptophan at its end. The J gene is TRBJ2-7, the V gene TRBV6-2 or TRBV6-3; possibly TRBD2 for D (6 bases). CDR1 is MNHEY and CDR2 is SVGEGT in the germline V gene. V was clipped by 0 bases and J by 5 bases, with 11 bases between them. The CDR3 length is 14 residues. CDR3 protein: CASSYSGLRHEQYS. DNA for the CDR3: TGTGCCAGCAGTTACTCGGGACTCCGCCACGAGCAGTACTCC.

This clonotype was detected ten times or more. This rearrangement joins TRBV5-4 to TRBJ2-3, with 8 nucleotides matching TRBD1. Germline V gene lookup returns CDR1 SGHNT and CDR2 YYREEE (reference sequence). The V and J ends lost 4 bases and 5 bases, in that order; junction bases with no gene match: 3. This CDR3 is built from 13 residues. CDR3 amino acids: CASSLRGQDTQYF. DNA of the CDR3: TGTGCCAGCAGCCTCAGGGGGCAAGATACGCAGTATTTT.

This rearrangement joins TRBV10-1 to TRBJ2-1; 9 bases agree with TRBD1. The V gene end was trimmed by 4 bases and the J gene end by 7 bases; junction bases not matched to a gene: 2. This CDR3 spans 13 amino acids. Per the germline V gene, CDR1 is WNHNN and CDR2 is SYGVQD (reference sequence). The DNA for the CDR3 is TGCGCCAGCAGTGGGACAGGGGTAAATGAGCAGTTCTTC. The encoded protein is CASSGTGVNEQFF.

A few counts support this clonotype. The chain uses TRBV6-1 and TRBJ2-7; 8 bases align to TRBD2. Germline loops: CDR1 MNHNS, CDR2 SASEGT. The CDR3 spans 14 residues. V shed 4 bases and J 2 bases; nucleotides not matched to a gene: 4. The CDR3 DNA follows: TGTGCCAGCAGTGTTTGGACTAGCACCTACGAGCAGTACTTC. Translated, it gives CASSVWTSTYEQYF.

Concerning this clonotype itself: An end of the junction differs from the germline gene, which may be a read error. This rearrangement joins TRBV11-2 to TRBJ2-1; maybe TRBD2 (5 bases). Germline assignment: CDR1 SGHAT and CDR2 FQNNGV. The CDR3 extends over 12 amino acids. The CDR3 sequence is CVSSFGESEQFF. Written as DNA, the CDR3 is TGTGTCAGCAGCTTCGGGGAGAGCGAGCAGTTCTTC.

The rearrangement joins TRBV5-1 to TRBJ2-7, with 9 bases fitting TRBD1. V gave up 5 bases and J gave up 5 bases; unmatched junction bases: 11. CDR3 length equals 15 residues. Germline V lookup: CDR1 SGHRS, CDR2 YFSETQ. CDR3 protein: CASSYDRGGSNEQYF. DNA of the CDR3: TGCGCCAGCAGTTACGACAGGGGGGGATCGAACGAGCAGTACTTC.

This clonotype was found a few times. The CDR3 protein is CASSQDGRTGGTQYF. The CDR3 DNA sequence: TGCGCCAGCAGCCAAGATGGTAGGACAGGAGGGACCCAGTACTTC. J is TRBJ2-5 and V is TRBV4-1; TRBD1 matches 7 bases. The V segment lost 0 bases and the J segment 7 bases; nucleotides outside the gene matches: 8. The germline CDR1 and CDR2 sequences are MGHRA and YSYEKL. The CDR3 covers 15 residues.

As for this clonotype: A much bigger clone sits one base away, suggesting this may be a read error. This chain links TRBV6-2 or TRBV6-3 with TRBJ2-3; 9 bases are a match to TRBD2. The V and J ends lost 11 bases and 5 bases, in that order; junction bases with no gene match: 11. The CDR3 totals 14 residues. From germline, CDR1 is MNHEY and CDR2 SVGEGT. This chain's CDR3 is CACMDKREVDTQYF. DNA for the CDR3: TGTGCCTGTATGGATAAGCGGGAGGTAGATACGCAGTATTTT.